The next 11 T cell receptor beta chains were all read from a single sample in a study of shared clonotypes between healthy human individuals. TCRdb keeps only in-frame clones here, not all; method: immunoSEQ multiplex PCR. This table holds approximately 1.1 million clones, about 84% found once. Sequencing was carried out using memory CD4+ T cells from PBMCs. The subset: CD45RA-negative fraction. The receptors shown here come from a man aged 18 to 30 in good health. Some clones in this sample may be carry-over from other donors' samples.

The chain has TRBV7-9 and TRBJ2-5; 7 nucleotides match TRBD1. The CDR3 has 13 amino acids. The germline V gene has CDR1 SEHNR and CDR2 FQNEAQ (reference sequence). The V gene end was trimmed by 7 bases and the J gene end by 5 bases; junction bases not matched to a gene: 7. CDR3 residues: CASIQGWMETQYF. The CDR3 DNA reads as TGTGCCAGCATACAGGGGTGGATGGAGACCCAGTACTTC.

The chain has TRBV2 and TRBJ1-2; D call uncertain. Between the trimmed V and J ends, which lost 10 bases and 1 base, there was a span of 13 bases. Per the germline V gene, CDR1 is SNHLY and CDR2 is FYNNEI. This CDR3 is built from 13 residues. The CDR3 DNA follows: TGTGCCACGTCACGGGATTATAACTATGGCTACACCTTC. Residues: CATSRDYNYGYTF.

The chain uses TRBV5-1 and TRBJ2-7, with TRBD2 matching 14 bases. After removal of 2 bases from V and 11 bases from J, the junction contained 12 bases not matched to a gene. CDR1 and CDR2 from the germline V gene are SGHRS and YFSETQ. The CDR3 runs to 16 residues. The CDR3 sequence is CASSFQVGTSGGREYF. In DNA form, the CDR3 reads TGCGCCAGCAGCTTCCAGGTCGGGACTAGCGGGGGCAGGGAGTACTTC.

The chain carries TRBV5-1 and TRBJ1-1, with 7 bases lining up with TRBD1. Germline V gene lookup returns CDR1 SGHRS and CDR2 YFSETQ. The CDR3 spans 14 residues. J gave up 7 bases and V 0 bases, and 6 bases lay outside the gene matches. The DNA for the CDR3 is TGCGCCAGCAGCTTGGCCACAGGGGTGATTGAAGCTTTCTTT. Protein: CASSLATGVIEAFF.

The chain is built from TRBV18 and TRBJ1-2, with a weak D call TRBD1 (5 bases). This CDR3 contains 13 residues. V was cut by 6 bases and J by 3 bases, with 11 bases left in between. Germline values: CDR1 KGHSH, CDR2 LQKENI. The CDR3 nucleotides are TGTGCCAGCTCTGCAGGGTTTGACTATGGCTACACCTTC. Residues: CASSAGFDYGYTF.

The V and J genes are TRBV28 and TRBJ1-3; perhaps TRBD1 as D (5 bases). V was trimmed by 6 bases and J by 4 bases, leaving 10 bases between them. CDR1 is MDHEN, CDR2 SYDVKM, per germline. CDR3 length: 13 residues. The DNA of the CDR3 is TGTGCCAGCAGGACGACAGCAGGAAACACCATATATTTT. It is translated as CASRTTAGNTIYF.

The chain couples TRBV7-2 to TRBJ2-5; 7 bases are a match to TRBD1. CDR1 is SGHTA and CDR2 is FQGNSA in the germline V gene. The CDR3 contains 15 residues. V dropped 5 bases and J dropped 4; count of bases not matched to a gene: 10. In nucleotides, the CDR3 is TGTGCCAGCAGCCCCCAACAGGGGCCAAGAGAGACCCAGTACTTC. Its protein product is CASSPQQGPRETQYF. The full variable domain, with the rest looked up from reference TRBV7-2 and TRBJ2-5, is GAGVSQSPSNKVTEKGKDVELRCDPISGHTALYWYRQSLGQGLEFLIYFQGNSAPDKSGLPSDRFSAERTGGSVSTLTIQRTQQEDSAVYLCASSPQQGPRETQYFGPGTRLLVL.

The CDR3 reads CASSWVRGGNEQFF. The CDR3 DNA is TGTGCCAGCAGCTGGGTCAGGGGGGGCAATGAGCAGTTCTTC. V is TRBV7-9 and J is TRBJ2-1; D is possibly TRBD1 or TRBD2 (7 bases each). The germline gives CDR1 SEHNR, CDR2 FQNEAQ (reference sequence). The V and J ends lost 4 bases and 6 bases respectively, with 13 bases between them. The CDR3 is 14 residues long.

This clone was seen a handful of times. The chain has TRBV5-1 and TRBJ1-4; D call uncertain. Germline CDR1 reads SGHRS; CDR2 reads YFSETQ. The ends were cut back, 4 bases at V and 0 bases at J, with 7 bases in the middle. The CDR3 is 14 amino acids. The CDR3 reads CASSPVATNEKLFF. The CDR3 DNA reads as TGCGCCAGCAGCCCGGTCGCAACTAATGAAAAACTGTTTTTT.

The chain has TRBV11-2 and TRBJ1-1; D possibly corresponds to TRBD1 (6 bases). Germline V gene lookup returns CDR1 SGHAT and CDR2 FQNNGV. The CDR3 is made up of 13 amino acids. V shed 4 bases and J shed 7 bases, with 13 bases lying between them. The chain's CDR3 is CASSSAEGVEAFF. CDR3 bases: TGTGCCAGCAGCTCAGCTGAGGGGGTTGAAGCTTTCTTT.

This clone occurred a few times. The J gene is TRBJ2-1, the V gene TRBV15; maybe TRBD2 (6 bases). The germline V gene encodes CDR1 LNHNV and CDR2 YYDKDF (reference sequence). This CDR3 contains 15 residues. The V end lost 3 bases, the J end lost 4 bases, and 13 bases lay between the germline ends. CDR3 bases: TGTGCCACCAGCAGGGCGGGATCCCTTTACAATGAGCAGTTCTTC. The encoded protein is CATSRAGSLYNEQFF.